This TCR beta chain was retrieved from a study of Graves' ophthalmopathy and Graves' hyperthyroidism. The length of the CDR3 is 13 residues. With 4 bases removed from V and 3 bases from J, the gap between germline ends came to 7 bases. Germline values: CDR1 MNHEY, CDR2 SVGAGI. Amplified TCR beta CDR3 regions were obtained using RNA transcripts as template. The first round was an RT-PCR with HTBI primers, and the second round was a multiplex PCR. MiXCR, applied by TCRdb to the multiplex PCR reads, yields one record per CDR3 protein. The table records roughly 400,000 distinct CDR3 sequences, less than 20% of them present only once.

The rearrangement joins TRBV6-5 to TRBJ1-5; no clear D gene. This clonotype was sampled from a woman aged 18-29 years with stable Graves' hyperthyroidism. The source material was peripheral blood. The DNA for the CDR3 is TGTGCCAGCAGTTCAGGTGCCAATCAGCCCCAGCATTTT. Residues: CASSSGANQPQHF.